A single TCR beta chain is shown here with its context. Antigen specificity is unknown. The sample originates from a study of identical twins. Study conclusions and caveats: Out-of-frame TCR alpha sharing in monozygotic twins exceeded recombination model predictions.

In TCRdb, the 5' RACE reads were re-called with MiXCR into one record per CDR3 protein. The sample has fewer than 900,000 distinct CDR3 sequences; roughly 18% are singletons. The CDR3 consists of 11 residues. The V gene's germline CDR1 is DFQATT and CDR2 SNEGSKA (reference sequence). J gave up 9 bases and V 5 bases, and 7 bases lay outside the gene matches. In addition, the sample was reused for a study of T cells expressing NK-cell markers. That paper notes: An anti-gamma-delta TCR antibody restricted sorting to alpha-beta TCR T cells in several experiments. Dominant NKG2C+ clonotype frequencies of roughly 1.0-7.0% of CD8+ T cells were measured in 5 or 6 donors. The study found these clonotypes also leading the CD3+CD56-NKG2C+ fraction in several donors.

The receptor was derived from a woman between 18 and 29 years old in good health. V gene TRBV20-1 combines with J gene TRBJ2-7; 7 nucleotides match TRBD2. Source material: PBMCs. The CDR3 is CSASERGGQYF. CDR3 nucleotide sequence: TGCAGTGCTTCAGAGCGGGGTGGGCAGTACTTC.